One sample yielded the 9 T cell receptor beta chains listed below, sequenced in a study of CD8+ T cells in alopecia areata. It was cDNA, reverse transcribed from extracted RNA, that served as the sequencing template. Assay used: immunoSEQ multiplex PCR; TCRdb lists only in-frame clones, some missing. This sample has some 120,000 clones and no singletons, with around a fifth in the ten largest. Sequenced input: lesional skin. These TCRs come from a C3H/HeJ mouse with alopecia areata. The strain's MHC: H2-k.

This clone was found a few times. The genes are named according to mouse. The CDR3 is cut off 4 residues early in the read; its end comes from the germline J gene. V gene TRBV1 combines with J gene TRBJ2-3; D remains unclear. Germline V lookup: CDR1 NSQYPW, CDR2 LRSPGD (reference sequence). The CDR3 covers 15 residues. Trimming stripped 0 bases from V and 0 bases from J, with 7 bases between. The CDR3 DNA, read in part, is TGCACCTGCAGTGCAGAGAGACAAAGTGCAGAA. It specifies CTCSAERQSAE. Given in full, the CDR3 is CTCSAERQSAETLYF.

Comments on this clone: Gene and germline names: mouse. The part of the CDR3 DNA that was read is TGTGCCAGCAGCTTAGAACTGGGGGGTCAAGAC. Encoded protein: CASSLELGGQD. The full-length CDR3 reads as CASSLELGGQDTQYF. This chain connects TRBV3 to TRBJ2-5; 9 nucleotides match TRBD2. The read terminates 4 residues ahead of where the CDR3 ends, so the germline J gene completes it. V lost 1 base to trimming and J lost 3 bases; unmatched junction nucleotides: 2. Germline V gives CDR1 SNHLY, CDR2 FYNGKV (reference sequence). The CDR3 covers 15 residues.

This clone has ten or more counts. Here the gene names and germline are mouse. CDR3 DNA (partial): TGTGCCAGCCGCGCGGGGCAGGGGGTTTCCAACGAA. It translates to CASRAGQGVSNE. The CDR3 in its entirety is CASRAGQGVSNERLFF. V gene TRBV13-3 combines with J gene TRBJ1-4, with 7 bases fitting TRBD1. Read sequence stops 4 residues before the CDR3 end, and the germline J gene provides the missing end. CDR3 length equals 16 residues. The germline CDR1 and CDR2 sequences are NNHDY and SYVADS. V trimming: 7 bases; J trimming: 0 bases; junction bases outside the gene matches: 9.

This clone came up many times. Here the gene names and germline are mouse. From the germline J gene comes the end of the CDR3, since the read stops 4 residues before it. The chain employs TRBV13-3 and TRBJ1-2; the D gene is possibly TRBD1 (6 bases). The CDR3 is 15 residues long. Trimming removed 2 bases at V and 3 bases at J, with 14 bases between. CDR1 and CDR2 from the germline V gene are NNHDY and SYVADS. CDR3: CASSDTGGADSDYTF. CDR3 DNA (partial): TGTGCCAGCAGTGACACGGGGGGGGCTGACTCC.

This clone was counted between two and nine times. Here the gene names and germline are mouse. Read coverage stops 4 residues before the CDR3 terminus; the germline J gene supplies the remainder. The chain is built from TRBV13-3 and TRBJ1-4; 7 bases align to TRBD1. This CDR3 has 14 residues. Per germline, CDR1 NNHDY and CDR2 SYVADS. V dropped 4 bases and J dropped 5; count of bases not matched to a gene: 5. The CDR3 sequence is CASSPGGGNERLFF. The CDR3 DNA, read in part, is TGTGCCAGCAGTCCAGGGGGAGGGAACGAA.

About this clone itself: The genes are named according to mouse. The part of the CDR3 DNA that was read is TGTGCCAGCAGTACTACAGCCAACGAA. Its protein product is CASSTTANE. The whole CDR3 region reads CASSTTANERLFF. The chain links TRBV19 to TRBJ1-4; the D is unclear. The read ends 4 residues early relative to the CDR3; the germline J gene fills the gap. Trimming took off 3 bases at V and 3 bases at J, with 6 bases between the two ends. The CDR3 has 13 amino acids. The V gene's germline CDR1 is FNHDT and CDR2 SITEND (reference sequence).

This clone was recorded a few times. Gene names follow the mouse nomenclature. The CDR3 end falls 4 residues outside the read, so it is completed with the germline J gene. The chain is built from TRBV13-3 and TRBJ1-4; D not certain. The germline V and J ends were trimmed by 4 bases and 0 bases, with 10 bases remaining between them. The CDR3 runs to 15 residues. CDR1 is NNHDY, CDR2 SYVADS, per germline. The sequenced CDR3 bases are TGTGCCAGCAGTCCTGACAAATTTTCCAACGAA. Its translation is CASSPDKFSNE. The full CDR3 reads CASSPDKFSNERLFF.

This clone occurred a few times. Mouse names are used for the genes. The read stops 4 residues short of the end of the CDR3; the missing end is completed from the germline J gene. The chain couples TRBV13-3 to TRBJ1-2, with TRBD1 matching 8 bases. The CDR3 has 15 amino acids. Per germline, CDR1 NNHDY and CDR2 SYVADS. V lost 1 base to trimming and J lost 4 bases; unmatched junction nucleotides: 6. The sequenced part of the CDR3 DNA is TGTGCCAGCAGTGATCCCAGGGGGCAGGGCTCC. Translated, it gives CASSDPRGQGS. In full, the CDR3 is CASSDPRGQGSDYTF.

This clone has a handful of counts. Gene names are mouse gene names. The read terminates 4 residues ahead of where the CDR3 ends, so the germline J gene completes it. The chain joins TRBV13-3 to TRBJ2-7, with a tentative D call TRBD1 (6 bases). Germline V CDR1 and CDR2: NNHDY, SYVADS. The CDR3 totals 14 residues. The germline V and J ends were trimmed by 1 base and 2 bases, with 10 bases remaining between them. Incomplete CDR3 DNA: TGTGCCAGCAGTGATCGGACAGCGACCTAT. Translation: CASSDRTATY. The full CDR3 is CASSDRTATYEQYF.